This TCR beta chain was identified during a study of Ad26.COV2.S vaccination and SARS-CoV-2 variants. The wider study: The vaccine Ad26.COV2.S was put into the muscle once, or twice with 56 days between.

Documented treatment: 15 to 20 received Ad26.COV2.S at low or high dose, single or two shots; 5 received placebo; per-sample allocation not given. Each sample was drawn 63 days after the first injection (of vaccine or placebo). Donation was by an adult aged 18-55 years who was in Boston. Remarks on this clone: Its specificity is not known.

The CDR3 has 14 amino acids. V trimming: 4 bases; J trimming: 4 bases; junction bases outside the gene matches: 4. From germline, CDR1 is LGHDT and CDR2 YNNKEL (reference sequence). TCRdb's table, derived via immunoSEQ multiplex PCR, lists solely in-frame clones and lacks some. The sample contains about 680,000 clones, 89% of which appear only once. Study-wide results and caveats: People who got the vaccine or the placebo had similar non-spike TCR breadth. The breadth of spike-specific CD8+ and CD4+ T cell responses after vaccination was reportedly substantial.

The chain employs TRBV3-1 (or the pseudogene TRBV3-2) and TRBJ2-5; TRBD2 agrees at 9 bases. The sequences come from peripheral blood, collected in a trial of Ad26.COV2.S vaccine versus placebo. The receptor was derived from a person between 18 and 65 years old who received the Ad26.COV2.S COVID-19 vaccine or a placebo. CDR3 bases: TGTGCCAGCAGCCCGCGGGGGGGGACAGAGACCCAGTACTTC. Translating it yields CASSPRGGTETQYF.